The 24 T cell receptor beta chains below all came from one sample that was sequenced in a study of blood T cell repertoires in COVID-19. Some clones are missing from TCRdb's copy, which holds only in-frame ones; the method was immunoSEQ multiplex PCR. Of around 450,000 clones in the sample, nearly 90% are singletons; the top ten hold 1.5% to 2%. Input material: PBMCs or T cells enriched from blood (not recorded which). The receptors derive from a woman younger than 35 with acute COVID-19.

V gene TRBV10-3 combines with J gene TRBJ1-5, with D unresolved. Trimming removed 8 bases at V and 0 bases at J, with 8 bases between. CDR1 and CDR2 (germline): ENHRY, SYGVKD. CDR3 length: 13 residues. The DNA of the CDR3 is TGTGCCATCGGGCGGGATAGCAATCAGCCCCAGCATTTT. The encoded protein is CAIGRDSNQPQHF.

This chain links TRBV21-1 with TRBJ2-7; the table's D call, TRBD2, has no DNA check behind it. TRBV21-1 is shown as a pseudogene. CDR3 length: 15 amino acids. The CDR3 region has the DNA TGTGCCAGCAGCAAAGTGGAGGGAGGGGCCTACGAGCAGTACTTC. Translating gives CASSKVEGGAYEQYF.

The chain employs TRBV7-3 and TRBJ1-1; unclear D gene. Per the germline V gene, CDR1 is SGHTA and CDR2 is FQGTGA. There are 11 residues in the CDR3. V was pared by 2 bases and J by 11 bases, with 9 bases between. The CDR3 reads CASSLCVGAFF. CDR3 DNA: TGTGCCAGCAGCTTATGTGTCGGTGCTTTCTTT.

This rearrangement joins TRBV7-2 to TRBJ2-7, with 12 bases identical to TRBD2. CDR1 and CDR2 (germline): SGHTA, FQGNSA. The CDR3 contains 15 residues. The trim removed 6 bases at V and 6 bases at J, leaving 9 bases unmatched. Here the CDR3 reads CASSTTSGSSREQYF. The CDR3 bases are TGTGCCAGCAGTACGACTAGCGGGAGTTCTCGCGAGCAGTACTTC. Together with reference TRBV7-2 and TRBJ2-7, the CDR3 gives the full variable domain: GAGVSQSPSNKVTEKGKDVELRCDPISGHTALYWYRQSLGQGLEFLIYFQGNSAPDKSGLPSDRFSAERTGGSVSTLTIQRTQQEDSAVYLCASSTTSGSSREQYFGPGTRLTVT.

The chain carries TRBV5-1 and TRBJ2-1; 12 bases agree with TRBD2. Losses at the gene ends were 2 bases for V and 2 bases for J; bases not matched to a gene: 2. The CDR3 loop spans 16 amino acids. Germline CDR1 SGHRS, CDR2 YFSETQ. The CDR3 sequence is CASSLTSGGTYNEQFF. The CDR3 coding sequence is TGCGCCAGCAGCTTAACTAGCGGGGGGACCTACAATGAGCAGTTCTTC.

The chain links TRBV6-5 to TRBJ2-7, with 8 bases identical to TRBD1. The CDR3 extends over 13 amino acids. V lost 6 bases and J lost 3; bases outside the gene matches: 4. Germline values: CDR1 MNHEY, CDR2 SVGAGI. The CDR3 DNA reads as TGTGCCAGCAGCCACGGACAGGGCTACGAGCAGTACTTC. This gives the protein CASSHGQGYEQYF.

The chain joins TRBV19 to TRBJ1-2; 9 bases are shared with TRBD1. The CDR3 consists of 13 residues. The J segment lost 6 bases and the V segment lost 7 bases, leaving 6 bases of the junction unmatched. Germline CDR1 reads LNHDA; CDR2 reads SQIVND (reference sequence). CDR3 sequence (DNA): TGTGCCAGTACCCCCAGACAGGGGGATGGCTACACCTTC. Translation: CASTPRQGDGYTF. Filled out from reference TRBV19 and TRBJ1-2, the complete variable domain reads DGGITQSPKYLFRKEGQNVTLSCEQNLNHDAMYWYRQDPGQGLRLIYYSQIVNDFQKGDIAEGYSVSREKKESFPLTVTSAQKNPTAFYLCASTPRQGDGYTFGSGTRLTVV.

J is TRBJ1-1 and V is TRBV29-1, with D maybe TRBD1 (6 bases). The germline V gene encodes CDR1 SQVTM and CDR2 ANQGSEA. This CDR3 comprises 13 residues. Trimming removed 3 bases at V and 1 base at J, with 9 bases between. The CDR3, as DNA: TGCAGCGTTGATGGGGGCCCGAACACTGAAGCTTTCTTT. It yields the protein CSVDGGPNTEAFF.

The chain joins TRBV12-5 to TRBJ1-1; 9 bases line up with TRBD1. The CDR3 spans 15 residues. V was clipped by 0 bases and J by 11 bases; unmatched bases: 10. In germline, CDR1 is LGHNT, CDR2 FRNRAP. CDR3 DNA: TGTGCTAGTGGTTTGGTACCGGGACAGGGTTACCGTGCTTTCTTT. Amino acid sequence: CASGLVPGQGYRAFF.

The table lists this clone with a count of one. This rearrangement joins TRBV6-1 to TRBJ1-6, with D unresolved. CDR1 MNHNS and CDR2 SASEGT come from the germline V gene. V was pared by 1 base and J by 0 bases, with 10 bases between. The CDR3 covers 17 residues. CDR3 nucleotides: TGTGCCAGCAGTGAAGGAGGACGGGGCTCCTATAATTCACCCCTCCACTTT. Its protein is CASSEGGRGSYNSPLHF.

This chain connects TRBV28 to TRBJ2-1; D gene ambiguous. The CDR3 contains 15 residues. Trimming removed 0 bases at V and 5 bases at J, with 11 bases between. The germline V gene encodes CDR1 MDHEN and CDR2 SYDVKM. CDR3 nucleotides: TGTGCCAGCAGTTTATGGAGGAAGGCGAACAATGAGCAGTTCTTC. Amino acids: CASSLWRKANNEQFF.

The chain links TRBV19 to TRBJ2-7, with TRBD1 matching 10 bases. The V segment lost 8 bases and the J segment 1 base; nucleotides outside the gene matches: 5. Germline V CDR1 and CDR2: LNHDA, SQIVND (reference sequence). The CDR3 consists of 14 residues. The DNA of the CDR3 is TGTGCCAGTCGCAGGGACAGGGGATCCTACGAGCAGTACTTC. Its protein is CASRRDRGSYEQYF.

This clone was picked up one time. The chain couples TRBV20-1 to TRBJ1-2; D unclear. V was trimmed by 0 bases and J by 12 bases, leaving 11 bases between them. This CDR3 has 11 residues. In germline, CDR1 is DFQATT, CDR2 SNEGSKA (reference sequence). The CDR3: CSARDPEVDTF. The DNA for the CDR3 is TGCAGTGCTAGAGATCCCGAAGTAGACACCTTC.

The chain is built from TRBV7-8 and TRBJ1-2; D not resolved. The germline V gene encodes CDR1 SGHVS and CDR2 FQNEAQ. The V gene lost 5 bases and the J gene lost 2 bases, with 15 bases spanning the gap. The CDR3 loop spans 15 amino acids. This CDR3 reads CASSPARVQNYGYTF. The DNA of the CDR3 is TGTGCCAGCAGCCCGGCCCGGGTCCAGAACTATGGCTACACCTTC.

The chain couples TRBV7-8 to TRBJ1-1; D not resolved. The CDR3 is 14 residues long. V was shortened by 2 bases and J by 5 bases, with 12 bases between the two germline ends. CDR1 and CDR2 (germline): SGHVS, FQNEAQ. CDR3 nucleotide sequence: TGTGCCAGCAGCTTATCAGAGGGTTATACTGAAGCTTTCTTT. This encodes CASSLSEGYTEAFF.

J is TRBJ1-2 and V is TRBV9; 8 bases are shared with TRBD1. Germline loops: CDR1 SGDLS, CDR2 YYNGEE. Unmatched junction bases numbered 8, after V lost 1 base and J lost 0 bases. The CDR3 consists of 17 residues. The CDR3 region is CASSVITGGLANYGYTF. In DNA form, the CDR3 reads TGTGCCAGCAGCGTAATAACAGGGGGTTTAGCTAACTATGGCTACACCTTC.

This rearrangement joins TRBV14 to TRBJ1-1; D call uncertain. This CDR3 has 13 amino acids. The ends were cut back, 5 bases at V and 1 base at J, with 8 bases in the middle. Germline assignment: CDR1 SGHDN and CDR2 FVKESK. The CDR3 here is CASSYSENTEAFF. The CDR3 DNA follows: TGTGCCAGCAGCTATTCAGAGAACACTGAAGCTTTCTTT.

The chain recombines TRBV3-1 (or the pseudogene TRBV3-2) with TRBJ2-7; TRBD1 matches at 7 bases. J was trimmed by 0 bases and V by 1 base; bases with no gene match: 3. Germline-derived CDR1 and CDR2 are LGHDT and YNNKEL (reference sequence). This CDR3 comprises 15 residues. The CDR3 region has the DNA TGTGCCAGCAGCCAAGTAGGGACAGTCTCCTACGAGCAGTACTTC. Encoded protein: CASSQVGTVSYEQYF.

The chain links TRBV6-6 to TRBJ2-3; a possible D gene is TRBD1 (6 bases). V lost 0 bases, J lost 6 bases, and 10 bases lay in between. This CDR3 is 14 amino acids long. The germline CDR1 and CDR2 sequences are MNHNY and SVGAGI (reference sequence). Here the CDR3 reads CASSYSSRGDTQYF. DNA for the CDR3: TGTGCCAGCAGTTACTCGAGTAGGGGGGATACGCAGTATTTT.

The V call is TRBV7-2, the J call TRBJ1-1, with 10 bases matching TRBD1. The CDR3 has 14 residues. CDR1 is SGHTA, CDR2 FQGNSA, per germline. J gave up 13 bases and V 4 bases, and 12 bases lay outside the gene matches. CDR3 region: CASSSPGQGLGVFF. DNA for the CDR3: TGTGCCAGCAGCTCCCCGGGACAGGGGTTAGGGGTTTTCTTT. The whole variable domain, remainder taken from reference TRBV7-2 and TRBJ1-1, is GAGVSQSPSNKVTEKGKDVELRCDPISGHTALYWYRQSLGQGLEFLIYFQGNSAPDKSGLPSDRFSAERTGGSVSTLTIQRTQQEDSAVYLCASSSPGQGLGVFFGQGTRLTVV.

The chain combines TRBV9 with TRBJ2-1, with TRBD1 matching over 9 bases. The CDR3 extends over 15 amino acids. V gave up 1 base and J gave up 7 bases; unmatched junction bases: 6. The germline gives CDR1 SGDLS, CDR2 YYNGEE. The CDR3 spells CASSVTGGDVNEQFF. The CDR3 bases are TGTGCCAGCAGCGTAACAGGGGGCGACGTGAATGAGCAGTTCTTC.

The rearrangement links TRBV27 to TRBJ2-1; a weak D match, TRBD2 (5 bases). Between the trimmed V and J ends, which lost 7 bases and 2 bases, there was a span of 12 bases. The CDR3 extends over 14 amino acids. Germline lookup yields CDR1 MNHEY and CDR2 SMNVEV (reference sequence). The CDR3 protein is CASTPSGTYNEQFF. For the CDR3, the DNA is TGTGCCAGCACTCCTTCCGGGACCTACAATGAGCAGTTCTTC.

This clone was seen only a few times. This may arise from a read error, as a much more abundant clone is one base away. This chain connects TRBV3-1 (or the pseudogene TRBV3-2) to TRBJ2-2, with TRBD1 matching over 7 bases. V shed 4 bases, J shed 0 bases, and the junction held 2 bases outside the gene matches. The CDR3 consists of 15 residues. Germline values: CDR1 LGHDT, CDR2 YNNKEL (reference sequence). The CDR3 nucleotides read TGTGCCAGCAGCCCGGGACAGACGAACACCGGGGAGCTGTTTTTT. It encodes CASSPGQTNTGELFF.

Concerning this clone: The same CDR3 is also encoded by other DNA sequences in this sample. V is TRBV5-4 and J is TRBJ1-1; no clear D gene. From germline, CDR1 is SGHNT and CDR2 YYREEE (reference sequence). The V end lost 3 bases, the J end lost 4 bases, and 7 bases lay between the germline ends. The CDR3 is 12 amino acids. The CDR3, as DNA: TGTGCCAGCAGCTCGGGAGGCACTGAAGCTTTCTTT. Its translation: CASSSGGTEAFF.